These 24 T cell receptor beta chains were all obtained from the same sample, sequenced in a study of identical twins (dated by TCRdb to about 2016). The library relied on 5' RACE. The sequencing machine was an Illumina HiSeq 2000. The public reads were reanalyzed by TCRdb: fastp trimming at Q25, MiXCR alignment, in-frame beta chains only. Entries that share a CDR3 protein sequence are merged under the most common genes and DNA. The sample profile shows about 890,000 distinct CDR3 sequences; 9% to 15% of them were found once. Around 1.6% of the sample belongs to the ten largest clones. The same sample was also used in a study of yellow fever vaccine responses in identical twins.

Sequenced input: PBMCs. All receptors derive from a young woman in good health.

This sequence joins TRBV23-1 and TRBJ2-1; 10 bases line up with TRBD1. TRBV23-1 is placed among ORFs of uncertain function. The CDR3 is 16 amino acids. V shed 4 bases and J 4 bases; nucleotides not matched to a gene: 7. CDR3 amino acids: CASSPNDRGRYNEQFF. As DNA, the CDR3 is TGCGCCAGCAGTCCCAACGACAGGGGGCGATACAATGAGCAGTTCTTC.

In its sample, this clonotype was seen a few times. The rearrangement uses TRBV2 and TRBJ2-3, with D possibly being TRBD2 (6 bases). There are 16 residues in the CDR3. The V end lost 7 bases, the J end lost 4 bases, and 21 bases lay between the germline ends. Germline V lookup: CDR1 SNHLY, CDR2 FYNNEI. CDR3 in amino acids: CASKTTWDFTPDTQYF. CDR3 DNA: TGTGCCAGCAAAACAACGTGGGACTTTACCCCAGATACGCAGTATTTT.

This clonotype has at least ten counts. The J gene is TRBJ2-3, the V gene TRBV4-2; D gene uncertain. Germline loops: CDR1 LGHNA, CDR2 YNFKEQ. Trimming pared 0 bases from V and 4 bases from J, leaving 11 bases between. The CDR3 runs 15 residues. The CDR3 is CASSQDENKADTQYF. CDR3 nucleotide sequence: TGTGCCAGCAGCCAAGACGAAAACAAGGCAGATACGCAGTATTTT.

Ten or more counts support this clonotype. The rearrangement links TRBV7-9 to TRBJ2-5; weak D call: TRBD2 (6 bases). The CDR3 covers 14 residues. Germline CDR1 is SEHNR and CDR2 is FQNEAQ (reference sequence). V lost 5 bases and J 3 bases, leaving 13 bases between the germline ends. CDR3 residues: CASSETSYEETQYF. The CDR3 bases are TGTGCCAGCAGCGAAACTAGCTACGAAGAGACCCAGTACTTC.

This chain uses TRBV29-1 with TRBJ2-5, with a weak D call TRBD1 (5 bases). The CDR3 runs to 14 residues. Trimming took 0 bases from V and 5 from J, leaving 13 bases between them. Germline values: CDR1 SQVTM, CDR2 ANQGSEA. CDR3 DNA sequence: TGCAGCGTTGAAGATCCCAGGGAATACGAGACCCAGTACTTC. Translated, it gives CSVEDPREYETQYF. Combining the CDR3 with reference TRBV29-1 and TRBJ2-5 gives the whole variable domain SAVISQKPSRDICQRGTSLTIQCQVDSQVTMMFWYRQQPGQSLTLIATANQGSEATYESGFVIDKFPISRPNLTFSTLTVSNMSPEDSSIYLCSVEDPREYETQYFGPGTRLLVL.

Remarks on this clonotype: At one end, the junction sequence differs from germline, possibly due to a read error. This sequence joins TRBV3-1 and TRBJ2-5; 8 bases map to TRBD2. This CDR3 has 17 residues. CDR1 and CDR2 from the germline V gene are LGHDT and YNNKEL (reference sequence). CDR3 loop: CACSHDHSGEDQETQYF. The CDR3 DNA sequence: TGTGCCTGCAGCCATGACCATAGCGGGGAAGATCAAGAGACCCAGTACTTC.

In this sample, this clonotype turned up a few times. This sequence joins TRBV12-3 or TRBV12-4 and TRBJ2-1, with 8 bases matching TRBD1. After removal of 3 bases from V and 4 bases from J, the junction contained 5 bases not matched to a gene. The CDR3 totals 15 residues. CDR3 sequence: CASSFGDRPYNEQFF. CDR3 in DNA: TGTGCCAGCAGTTTTGGGGACAGGCCTTACAATGAGCAGTTCTTC.

This clonotype was observed many times. The chain joins TRBV7-6 to TRBJ1-5, with D maybe TRBD1 (5 bases). Germline CDR1 SGHVS, CDR2 FNYEAQ. Trimming took off 3 bases at V and 0 bases at J, with 12 bases between the two ends. CDR3 size: 16 residues. The CDR3 bases are TGTGCCAGCAGCTTGGGGGACGGATATAGCAATCAGCCCCAGCATTTT. It translates to CASSLGDGYSNQPQHF. The full variable domain, completed using reference TRBV7-6 and TRBJ1-5, is GAGVSQSPRYKVTKRGQDVALRCDPISGHVSLYWYRQALGQGPEFLTYFNYEAQQDKSGLPNDRFSAERPEGSISTLTIQRTEQRDSAMYRCASSLGDGYSNQPQHFGDGTRLSIL.

This clonotype was counted between two and nine times. CDR3 loop: CASSPEAFDEKLFF. In DNA, the CDR3 is TGTGCCAGCAGCCCGGAGGCCTTTGATGAAAAACTGTTTTTT. This chain uses TRBV3-1 with TRBJ1-4; no firm D call. Germline V gene lookup returns CDR1 LGHDT and CDR2 YNNKEL (reference sequence). The CDR3 has 14 amino acids. V was shortened by 4 bases and J by 6 bases, with 12 bases between the two germline ends. Variable domain in full (rest from reference TRBV3-1 and TRBJ1-4): DTAVSQTPKYLVTQMGNDKSIKCEQNLGHDTMYWYKQDSKKFLKIMFSYNNKELIINETVPNRFSPKSPDKAHLNLHINSLELGDSAVYFCASSPEAFDEKLFFGSGTQLSVL.

There are many counts of this clonotype. The chain links TRBV12-3 or TRBV12-4 to TRBJ1-5; 8 bases map to TRBD1. The CDR3 is 14 residues long. The V and J ends lost 5 bases and 6 bases, in that order; junction bases with no gene match: 6. The CDR3 reads CASSARQGIQPQHF. CDR3 nucleotides: TGTGCCAGCAGTGCAAGACAGGGGATTCAGCCCCAGCATTTT.

The V gene is TRBV5-1, the J gene TRBJ2-2, with D tentatively TRBD1 or TRBD2 (6 bases each). Germline CDR1 reads SGHRS; CDR2 reads YFSETQ. This CDR3 is 15 amino acids long. V lost 3 bases, J lost 5 bases, and 14 bases lay in between. CDR3 bases: TGCGCCAGCAGCTCTCCGGGGGCGAGGACCGGGGAGCTGTTTTTT. This translates into CASSSPGARTGELFF.

This chain joins TRBV19 and TRBJ2-1; 9 bases map to TRBD2. CDR1 and CDR2 from the germline V gene are LNHDA and SQIVND (reference sequence). CDR3 length equals 16 residues. The ends lost 3 bases at V and 3 bases at J; junction bases unmatched: 6. This CDR3 is CASSMGVTSGYNEQFF. The DNA of the CDR3 is TGTGCCAGTAGTATGGGTGTGACTAGCGGCTACAATGAGCAGTTCTTC.

This clonotype came up a few times. The rearrangement joins TRBV2 to TRBJ1-4; TRBD1 is a possible D gene (6 bases). CDR1 is SNHLY and CDR2 is FYNNEI in the germline V gene. Trimming shortened V by 7 bases and J by 5 bases, and 17 bases separated the two germline ends. The CDR3 spans 15 residues. The DNA of the CDR3 is TGTGCCAGCATTCTCGAGGGACATATGAATGAAAAACTGTTTTTT. This encodes CASILEGHMNEKLFF.

This clonotype was observed a few times. The chain joins TRBV2 to TRBJ2-1; no reliable D call. Germline CDR1 reads SNHLY; CDR2 reads FYNNEI. V was cut by 5 bases and J by 8 bases, with 16 bases left in between. This CDR3 is built from 14 residues. CDR3 sequence reads: CASSLGRKMDEQFF. The CDR3 region has the DNA TGTGCCAGCAGTTTAGGCCGTAAGATGGATGAGCAGTTCTTC. The entire variable domain, with the rest obtained from reference TRBV2 and TRBJ2-1, is as follows: EPEVTQTPSHQVTQMGQEVILRCVPISNHLYFYWYRQILGQKVEFLVSFYNNEISEKSEIFDDQFSVERPDGSNFTLKIRSTKLEDSAMYFCASSLGRKMDEQFFGPGTRLTVL.

CDR3 nucleotide sequence: TGTGCCAGCACCCACGGACAGACCTACGAGCAGTACTTC. It codes for CASTHGQTYEQYF. This chain joins TRBV7-9 and TRBJ2-7; TRBD1 might be the D (6 bases). Looked up from germline, CDR1 is SEHNR and CDR2 is FQNEAQ (reference sequence). V was trimmed by 7 bases and J by 2 bases, leaving 12 bases between them. The CDR3 contains 13 residues.

This clonotype was observed a few times. The rearrangement links TRBV6-1 to TRBJ1-5, with 8 bases lining up with TRBD1. CDR3 length: 13 amino acids. Germline V gene lookup returns CDR1 MNHNS and CDR2 SASEGT. The J segment lost 6 bases and the V segment lost 6 bases, leaving 4 bases of the junction unmatched. The CDR3 nucleotides read TGTGCCAGCAGGTCAGGGGGCGGTCAGCCCCAGCATTTT. Translated, it gives CASRSGGGQPQHF.

The chain uses TRBV3-1 and TRBJ2-2; 9 bases fit TRBD2. J gave up 1 base and V 0 bases, and 6 bases lay outside the gene matches. CDR3 size: 18 residues. Germline lookup yields CDR1 LGHDT and CDR2 YNNKEL (reference sequence). The CDR3 loop reads CASSQDRLAGMNTGELFF. The CDR3 coding sequence is TGTGCCAGCAGCCAAGATCGTCTAGCGGGGATGAACACCGGGGAGCTGTTTTTT. The whole variable domain, filled in from reference TRBV3-1 and TRBJ2-2, reads DTAVSQTPKYLVTQMGNDKSIKCEQNLGHDTMYWYKQDSKKFLKIMFSYNNKELIINETVPNRFSPKSPDKAHLNLHINSLELGDSAVYFCASSQDRLAGMNTGELFFGEGSRLTVL.

The sample holds many counts of this clonotype. The genes are TRBV7-8 and TRBJ2-1; either TRBD1 or TRBD2 may fit D (6 bases each). This CDR3 has 16 residues. Germline assignment: CDR1 SGHVS and CDR2 FQNEAQ. Trimming took 1 base from V and 5 from J, leaving 15 bases between them. CDR3 sequence (DNA): TGTGCCAGCAGCTTAGTGAGGTCTAGGGGGGACAATGAGCAGTTCTTC. Its translation: CASSLVRSRGDNEQFF.

This clonotype has more than one count but fewer than ten. This chain connects TRBV11-3 to TRBJ2-6; D gene uncertain. The CDR3 is 16 residues long. Trimming stripped 1 base from V and 1 base from J, with 8 bases between. Germline V gene data show CDR1 as SGHNT and CDR2 as YENEEA. CDR3: CASSLADRSGANVLTF. DNA for the CDR3: TGTGCCAGCAGCTTAGCAGATCGTTCTGGGGCCAACGTCCTGACTTTC. Full variable domain (missing parts from reference TRBV11-3 and TRBJ2-6): EAGVVQSPRYKIIEKKQPVAFWCNPISGHNTLYWYLQNLGQGPELLIRYENEEAVDDSQLPKDRFSAERLKGVDSTLKIQPAELGDSAVYLCASSLADRSGANVLTFGAGSRLTVL.

This clonotype was found many times. The chain uses TRBV5-1 and TRBJ2-4; 7 bases align to TRBD2. The V segment lost 6 bases and the J segment 4 bases; nucleotides outside the gene matches: 4. Germline values: CDR1 SGHRS, CDR2 YFSETQ. The CDR3 length is 13 residues. The CDR3 DNA sequence: TGCGCCAGCAATGGGGAGGGTAAAAACATTCAGTACTTC. It codes for CASNGEGKNIQYF.

This chain connects TRBV6-1 to TRBJ1-1, with D possibly being TRBD1 (6 bases). Germline values: CDR1 MNHNS, CDR2 SASEGT. The V gene lost 5 bases and the J gene lost 0 bases, with 13 bases spanning the gap. The CDR3 length is 15 residues. The CDR3 coding sequence is TGTGCCAGCAGTCTAGAGGACAGTCTGAACACTGAAGCTTTCTTT. Translating it yields CASSLEDSLNTEAFF.

This chain uses TRBV5-1 with TRBJ2-3; 9 bases are shared with TRBD2. The CDR3 loop spans 16 amino acids. Germline loops: CDR1 SGHRS, CDR2 YFSETQ. Trimming took 3 bases from V and 4 from J; bases not matched to a gene: 9. The CDR3 DNA follows: TGCGCCAGCAGCTGGACCGGGACTAGCAGGTCAGATACGCAGTATTTT. Protein: CASSWTGTSRSDTQYF. The whole variable domain, remainder taken from reference TRBV5-1 and TRBJ2-3, is KAGVTQTPRYLIKTRGQQVTLSCSPISGHRSVSWYQQTPGQGLQFLFEYFSETQRNKGNFPGRFSGRQFSNSRSEMNVSTLELGDSALYLCASSWTGTSRSDTQYFGPGTRLTVL.

The rearrangement joins TRBV6-1 to TRBJ2-1; D is possibly TRBD2 (6 bases). In germline, CDR1 is MNHNS, CDR2 SASEGT. CDR3 length equals 15 residues. Trimming left V 6 bases short and J 4 bases short, with 16 bases between. This CDR3 is CASSLGSGHYNEQFF. CDR3 DNA: TGTGCCAGCAGCCTGGGTAGCGGACATTACAATGAGCAGTTCTTC.

CDR3 coding DNA: TGCAGTGCCCCGGTGGCGGGAGGGCCTAGAGAGACCCAGTACTTC. Its translation: CSAPVAGGPRETQYF. The chain is built from TRBV20-1 and TRBJ2-5; 9 nucleotides align to TRBD2. J gave up 4 bases and V 6 bases, and 12 bases lay outside the gene matches. The CDR3 totals 15 residues. Per germline, CDR1 DFQATT and CDR2 SNEGSKA (reference sequence).